This TCR beta chain was found in a study of shared clonotypes between healthy human individuals. TCRdb's copy holds only in-frame clones and misses some; the assay was immunoSEQ multiplex PCR. Among under 1,900,000 clones, approximately 98.5% were seen once, and the ten largest hold approximately 0.38%. J lost 3 bases, V lost 6 bases, and 6 bases had no gene match. Germline CDR1 and CDR2: SQVTM and ANQGSEA. This CDR3 has 14 residues. The clonotype originates from a man aged 30 to 39 in good health. Specimen: naive CD4+ T cells sorted from blood. The subset was: CD45RA+ positively selected. The chain carries TRBV29-1 and TRBJ2-2, with 8 bases matching TRBD2. As DNA, the CDR3 is TGCAGCGTAAATAGCGGGACCTACACCGGGGAGCTGTTTTTT. Protein: CSVNSGTYTGELFF.